These T cell receptor beta chains were read from a single sample in a study of shared clonotypes between healthy human individuals. Measured with immunoSEQ multiplex PCR; TCRdb has only the in-frame clones, and not every one. Among about 2 million clones, 95% were seen once, and the ten largest hold roughly 0.13%. Sequenced sample: naive CD4+ T cells sorted from blood. The receptors were sampled from a man aged 18 to 30 in good health. Both conserved end residues are part of each CDR3. Clone size is stated in some rows and not others, as once, few, many or a class when expanded.

v_call clone_size cdr3_aa
TRBV7-2 . CASRIVAGNTEAFF
TRBV5-1 . CASSLSTRASYEQYF
TRBV18 . CASSSTGGNTEAFF
TRBV14 . CASSRPGLVGEQYF
TRBV6-1 . CASSEAGQGFYGYTF
TRBV23-1 . CASSQPGRPVRSSYNSPLHF
TRBV10-3 . CAISPDSNEKLFF
TRBV7-9 . CASSLEGKNTEAFF
TRBV2 once CASRQEQNTQYF
TRBV13 . CASSPPGRGHGYTF
TRBV7-9 . CASSSREVGTGELFF
TRBV9 . CASSVLPGQNTGELFF
TRBV11-3 once CASSLVSGTSTDTQYF
TRBV18 . CASSPSSLAGDEQFF
TRBV11-3 . CASSLLTGKVWTEAFF